The 21 T cell receptor beta chains below come from one sample, sequenced in a study of tumor-infiltrating lymphocytes in oesophageal squamous cell carcinoma. MiXCR, applied by TCRdb to the PCR reads, yields one record per CDR3 protein. Of about 20,000 distinct CDR3 sequences in the sample, roughly two fifths were seen once. The specimen was esophageal tumor tissue. The source of these receptors is a male donor with esophageal squamous cell carcinoma.

This clonotype occurred many times. Given a much more abundant clone one base away, this may be a read error. The chain links TRBV7-3 to TRBJ2-5, with 13 bases lining up with TRBD2. Germline V gene data show CDR1 as SGHTA and CDR2 as FQGTGA. Trimming cost V 5 bases and J 11 bases; bases outside gene matches: 11. This CDR3 region has 15 residues. This chain's CDR3 is CASSILAGGPNEQYF. The CDR3 region has the DNA TGTGCCAGCAGCATACTAGCGGGGGGGCCCAATGAGCAGTACTTC.

The rearrangement links TRBV7-6 to TRBJ2-1; a weak D match, TRBD2 (6 bases). The J call is uncertain, as TRBJ2-7 better fits the DNA end. The CDR3 sequence is 13 residues long. Germline V CDR1 and CDR2: SGHVS, FNYEAQ. For the CDR3, the DNA is TGTGCCAGCAGCCACCGCGGGGCCTACGAGCAGTACTTC. Translation gives CASSHRGAYEQYF.

This clonotype was observed a handful of times. The chain links TRBV19 to TRBJ2-1; possibly TRBD1 for D (5 bases). There are 15 residues in the CDR3. Trimming removed 3 bases from V and 10 bases from J, with 19 bases in between. Per germline, CDR1 LNHDA and CDR2 SQIVND (reference sequence). CDR3 sequence: CASSIGSQGYHEQFF. As DNA, the CDR3 is TGTGCCAGTAGTATTGGGTCCCAGGGCTATCACGAGCAGTTCTTC. Combining the CDR3 with reference TRBV19 and TRBJ2-1 gives the whole variable domain DGGITQSPKYLFRKEGQNVTLSCEQNLNHDAMYWYRQDPGQGLRLIYYSQIVNDFQKGDIAEGYSVSREKKESFPLTVTSAQKNPTAFYLCASSIGSQGYHEQFFGPGTRLTVL.

This rearrangement joins TRBV7-8 to TRBJ2-3; D remains ambiguous. V was trimmed by 1 base and J by 0 bases, leaving 8 bases between them. Per the germline V gene, CDR1 is SGHVS and CDR2 is FQNEAQ. The CDR3 runs 15 residues. The CDR3 nucleotides are TGTGCCAGCAGCTTAGTTACAGCTAGCACAGATACGCAGTATTTT. This sequence encodes CASSLVTASTDTQYF.

The rearrangement uses TRBV7-6 and TRBJ2-7, with D unresolved. Germline CDR1 SGHVS, CDR2 FNYEAQ. This CDR3 spans 14 amino acids. With 0 bases removed from V and 1 base from J, the gap between germline ends came to 7 bases. The CDR3 DNA reads TGTGCCAGCAGCTTAGCCCCAGTTTCCTACGAGCAGTACTTC. Protein: CASSLAPVSYEQYF.

Note on this clonotype: It is likely a read error, because the conserved phenylalanine at the end of the CDR3 is missing. No DNA is shown, since the ends of the CDR3 on it are uncertain; the CDR3 is the one TCRdb lists. The CDR3 loop reads CASSRQGASNSPLHFGN. The rearrangement uses TRBV7-2 and TRBJ2-6; the listed D gene, TRBD1, was not tested against the DNA. The CDR3 region is 17 residues in length, termini included. Germline V gene data show CDR1 as SGHTA and CDR2 as FQGNSA.

V and J are TRBV7-9 and TRBJ2-1; TRBD2 matches 7 bases. The better agreement between TRBJ2-7 and the DNA end casts doubt on the J call. CDR1 SEHNR and CDR2 FQNEAQ come from the germline V gene (reference sequence). The CDR3 is made up of 14 amino acids. The chain's CDR3 is CASSLTSSPYEQYF. CDR3 sequence (DNA): TGTGCCAGCAGCTTGACTAGCAGTCCCTACGAGCAGTACTTC.

This clonotype turned up a few times. Being one base from a much bigger clone, this may be a read error. This chain uses TRBV6-1 with TRBJ2-1, with D perhaps being TRBD1 or TRBD2 (5 bases each). The J call is uncertain, as TRBJ2-7 better fits the DNA end. This CDR3 has 14 residues. Germline V lookup: CDR1 MNHNS, CDR2 SASEGT. DNA for the CDR3: TGTGCCAGCAGCCGGGACGGAACCTACAATGAGCAGTACTTC. Its protein is CASSRDGTYNEQYF.

This chain connects TRBV10-3 to TRBJ2-3; possible D gene TRBD1, 5 bases. The CDR3 spans 15 residues. Per germline, CDR1 ENHRY and CDR2 SYGVKD. Between the trimmed V and J ends, which lost 3 bases and 3 bases, there was a span of 13 bases. CDR3 sequence: CAISEGVGETDTQYF. CDR3 in DNA: TGTGCCATCAGTGAAGGGGTCGGAGAGACAGATACGCAGTATTTT.

At least ten counts were recorded for this clonotype. The J gene is TRBJ2-7, the V gene TRBV5-6; D not resolved. With 7 bases removed from V and 0 bases from J, the gap between germline ends came to 14 bases. CDR1 is SGHDT, CDR2 YYEEEE, per germline. The CDR3 is made up of 14 amino acids. CDR3 protein: CASQAPGSSYEQYF. Here the CDR3 DNA reads TGTGCCAGCCAAGCCCCGGGTTCCTCCTACGAGCAGTACTTC.

This chain joins TRBV7-6 and TRBJ2-1; D possibly corresponds to TRBD2 (6 bases). The end of the DNA aligns better with TRBJ2-5, so the J call may be wrong. This CDR3 has 14 amino acids. Germline V lookup: CDR1 SGHVS, CDR2 FNYEAQ. As DNA, the CDR3 is TGTGCCAGCAGCAAGCGGGCCGGCCAAGAGACCCAGTACTTC. Translated, it gives CASSKRAGQETQYF.

V and J are TRBV6-1 and TRBJ2-5; 8 bases match TRBD1. This CDR3 is 15 amino acids long. Per germline, CDR1 MNHNS and CDR2 SASEGT. The junction had 8 bases not matched to a gene; V was cut back by 5 bases and J by 3 bases. The CDR3 sequence: CASSRGQVTKETQYF. CDR3 nucleotide sequence: TGTGCCAGCAGTAGGGGACAGGTTACGAAAGAGACCCAGTACTTC.

Many counts were recorded for this clonotype. A much larger clone sits a single nucleotide away, making a read error possible. The chain joins TRBV7-3 to TRBJ2-7, with 9 positions matching TRBD1. Trimming cost V 2 bases and J 7 bases; bases outside gene matches: 6. The CDR3 is 14 residues long. Looked up from germline, CDR1 is SGHTA and CDR2 is FQGTGA. Written as DNA, the CDR3 is TGTGCCAGCAGCTTAGGACAGGGGCTAAATGAGCAGTACTTC. Amino acid sequence: CASSLGQGLNEQYF.

This clonotype was seen repeatedly, ten times or more. It may be a read error: a sequence one base away is much more abundant. V is TRBV7-9 and J is TRBJ2-5; TRBD2 matches at 7 bases. The end of the DNA is better explained by TRBJ2-1, so the J call may be wrong. Germline V lookup: CDR1 SEHNR, CDR2 FQNEAQ (reference sequence). The CDR3 extends over 15 amino acids. The CDR3 loop reads CASSFRRGSQETQFF. The CDR3 DNA reads as TGTGCCAGCAGCTTTCGGCGGGGGAGTCAAGAGACCCAGTTCTTC.

By frequency in the sample, this clonotype is medium-sized. The rearrangement uses TRBV7-2 and TRBJ2-3, with a weak D call TRBD2 (7 bases). Trimming removed 0 bases at V and 7 bases at J, with 14 bases between. The V gene's germline CDR1 is SGHTA and CDR2 FQGNSA. The CDR3 has 15 amino acids. CDR3 nucleotides: TGTGCCAGCAGCTTAGCGGGGGGGCAGAGGAATACGCAGTATTTT. Protein: CASSLAGGQRNTQYF. Full variable domain (rest looked up from reference TRBV7-2 and TRBJ2-3): GAGVSQSPSNKVTEKGKDVELRCDPISGHTALYWYRQSLGQGLEFLIYFQGNSAPDKSGLPSDRFSAERTGGSVSTLTIQRTQQEDSAVYLCASSLAGGQRNTQYFGPGTRLTVL.

This clonotype was picked up many times. The rearrangement joins TRBV5-4 to TRBJ2-2, with TRBD2 identical over 8 bases. Germline trimming cut 3 bases from V and 4 bases from J; bases unmatched to any gene: 11. Germline values: CDR1 SGHNT, CDR2 YYREEE (reference sequence). The CDR3 covers 17 residues. CDR3 sequence: CASSSSGREAGTGELFF. CDR3 in DNA: TGTGCCAGCAGCTCTAGTGGGCGGGAGGCAGGCACCGGGGAGCTGTTTTTT.

As concerns this clonotype: A much larger clone lies a single base off, so this may be a read error. V gene TRBV5-3 combines with J gene TRBJ2-7; D unclear. The J call may not be correct, given that the DNA end is closer to TRBJ2-1. TRBV5-3 is given ORF status, its function remaining uncertain. The CDR3 totals 15 residues. The CDR3 protein is CASSLYRSRPYEQFF. As DNA, the CDR3 is TGTGCCAGCAGCTTGTACCGGAGTCGACCCTACGAGCAGTTCTTC.

This chain connects TRBV7-6 to TRBJ2-5; 15 nucleotides align to TRBD2. The J call may not be correct, given that the DNA end is closer to TRBJ2-1. The CDR3 consists of 15 residues. Germline loops: CDR1 SGHVS, CDR2 FNYEAQ. CDR3 sequence reads: CASSPGLAGGSEQFF. CDR3 DNA sequence: TGTGCCAGCAGCCCGGGACTAGCGGGAGGAAGTGAGCAGTTCTTC.

There are many counts of this clonotype. This chain uses TRBV7-8 with TRBJ2-7; TRBD1 is a possible D gene (6 bases). Germline V gene lookup returns CDR1 SGHVS and CDR2 FQNEAQ. Trimming cost V 2 bases and J 7 bases, with 27 bases left between them. The CDR3 extends over 18 amino acids. CDR3 sequence reads: CASSLTTPGDGSYNEQYF. CDR3 DNA sequence: TGTGCCAGCAGCTTAACCACCCCAGGGGATGGGTCCTACAATGAGCAGTACTTC.

By its share, this clonotype is large. The chain couples TRBV7-2 to TRBJ1-1; D is ambiguous. The CDR3 totals 15 residues. Trimming pared 6 bases from V and 1 base from J, leaving 15 bases between. Germline-derived CDR1 and CDR2 are SGHTA and FQGNSA. As DNA, the CDR3 is TGTGCCAGCAGGCCAGAATCTAGAGGGAACACTGAAGCTTTCTTT. It codes for CASRPESRGNTEAFF.

The chain recombines TRBV7-9 with TRBJ2-1; possibly TRBD1 for D (6 bases). Germline V lookup: CDR1 SEHNR, CDR2 FQNEAQ (reference sequence). This CDR3 is 15 amino acids long. Trimming left V 1 base short and J 13 bases short, with 20 bases between. CDR3 amino acids: CASSLVQDSQETQFF. CDR3 nucleotide sequence: TGTGCCAGCAGCTTAGTTCAGGACAGCCAAGAGACCCAGTTCTTC.